This T cell receptor (beta chain) was recorded in a study of blood T cell repertoires in COVID-19. Study-level information: Both acute and convalescent COVID-19 samples were obtained from the United States, Italy and Spain.

This CDR3 spans 20 amino acids. Per the germline V gene, CDR1 is SGHTA and CDR2 is FQGNSA. V lost 0 bases, J lost 4 bases, and 24 bases lay in between. Original handling: Reference gene primers were amplified, and this amplification served to estimate nucleated cell counts. The repertoire was sequenced with immunoSEQ multiplex PCR; TCRdb's copy has only in-frame clones and lacks some. That table supplies the V and J calls and clone size; D and trimming were determined from the DNA. The table shows 160,000 or so clones, with over 80% occurring only once. The TCR originated in a woman between 65 and 79 years old with acute or convalescent COVID-19. Sequenced: peripheral blood. The V call is TRBV7-2, the J call TRBJ1-4, with D possibly being TRBD1 (6 bases). CDR3: CASSLARRISEGVFNEKLFF. Written as DNA, the CDR3 is TGTGCCAGCAGCTTAGCCCGAAGGATCTCCGAGGGGGTTTTTAATGAAAAACTGTTTTTT.